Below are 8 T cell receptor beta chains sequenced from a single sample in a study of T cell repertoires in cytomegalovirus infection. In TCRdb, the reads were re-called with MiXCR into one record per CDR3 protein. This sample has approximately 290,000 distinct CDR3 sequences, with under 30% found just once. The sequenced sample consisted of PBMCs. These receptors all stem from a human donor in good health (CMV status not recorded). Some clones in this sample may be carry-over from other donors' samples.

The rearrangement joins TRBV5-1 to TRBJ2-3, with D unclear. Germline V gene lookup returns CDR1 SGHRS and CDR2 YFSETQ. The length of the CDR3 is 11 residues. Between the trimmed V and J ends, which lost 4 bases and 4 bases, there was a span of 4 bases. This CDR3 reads CASSISDTQYF. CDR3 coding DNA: TGCGCCAGCAGCATATCAGATACGCAGTATTTT.

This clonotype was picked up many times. The chain's CDR3 is CASSPGQGMDSYNSPLHF. CDR3 in DNA: TGCGCCAGCAGCCCCGGACAGGGCATGGACTCCTATAATTCACCCCTCCACTTT. The chain uses TRBV4-3 and TRBJ1-6; 8 positions agree with TRBD1. J gave up 0 bases and V 4 bases, and 8 bases lay outside the gene matches. Looked up from germline, CDR1 is LGHNA and CDR2 is YSLEER. This CDR3 has 18 residues.

CDR3 loop: CASKDLRDEQYF. CDR3 nucleotide sequence: TGTGCCAGCAAGGATCTTAGAGACGAGCAGTACTTC. V is TRBV6-8 and J is TRBJ2-7; D not certain. The CDR3 length is 12 residues. Deletions cut 7 bases from V and 5 bases from J, with 12 bases between. Germline CDR1 and CDR2: MNHGY and SAAAGT.

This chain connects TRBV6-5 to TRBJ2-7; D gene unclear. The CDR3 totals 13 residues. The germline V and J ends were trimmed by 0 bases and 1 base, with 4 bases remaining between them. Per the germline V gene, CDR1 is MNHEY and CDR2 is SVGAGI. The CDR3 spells CASSYSPSYEQYF. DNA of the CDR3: TGTGCCAGCAGTTACTCGCCGTCCTACGAGCAGTACTTC.

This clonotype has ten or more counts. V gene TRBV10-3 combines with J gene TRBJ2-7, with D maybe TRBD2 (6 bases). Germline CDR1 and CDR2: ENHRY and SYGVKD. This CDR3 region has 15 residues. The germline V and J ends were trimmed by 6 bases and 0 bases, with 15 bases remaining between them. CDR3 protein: CAIRLVAGPSYEQYF. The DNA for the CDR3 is TGTGCCATCAGGCTAGTTGCGGGGCCCTCCTACGAGCAGTACTTC.

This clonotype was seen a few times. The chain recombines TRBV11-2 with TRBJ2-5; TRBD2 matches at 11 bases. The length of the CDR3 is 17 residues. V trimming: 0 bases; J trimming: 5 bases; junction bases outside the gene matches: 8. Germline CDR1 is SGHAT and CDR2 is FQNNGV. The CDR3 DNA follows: TGTGCCAGCAGCTTAGATTGGGCTAGCGGGGGGAGGGAGACCCAGTACTTC. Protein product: CASSLDWASGGRETQYF.

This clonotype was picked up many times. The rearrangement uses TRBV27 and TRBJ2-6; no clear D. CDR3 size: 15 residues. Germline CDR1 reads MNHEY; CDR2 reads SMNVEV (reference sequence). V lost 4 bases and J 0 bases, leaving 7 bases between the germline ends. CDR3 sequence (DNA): TGTGCCAGCAGTTCCTACAGCTCTGGGGCCAACGTCCTGACTTTC. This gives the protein CASSSYSSGANVLTF.

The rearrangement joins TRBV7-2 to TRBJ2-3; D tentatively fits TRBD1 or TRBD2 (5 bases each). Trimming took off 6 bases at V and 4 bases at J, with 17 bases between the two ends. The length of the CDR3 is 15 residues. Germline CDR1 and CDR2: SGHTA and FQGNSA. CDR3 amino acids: CASRRGGGKADTQYF. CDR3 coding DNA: TGTGCCAGCAGGAGGGGCGGTGGTAAGGCAGATACGCAGTATTTT.